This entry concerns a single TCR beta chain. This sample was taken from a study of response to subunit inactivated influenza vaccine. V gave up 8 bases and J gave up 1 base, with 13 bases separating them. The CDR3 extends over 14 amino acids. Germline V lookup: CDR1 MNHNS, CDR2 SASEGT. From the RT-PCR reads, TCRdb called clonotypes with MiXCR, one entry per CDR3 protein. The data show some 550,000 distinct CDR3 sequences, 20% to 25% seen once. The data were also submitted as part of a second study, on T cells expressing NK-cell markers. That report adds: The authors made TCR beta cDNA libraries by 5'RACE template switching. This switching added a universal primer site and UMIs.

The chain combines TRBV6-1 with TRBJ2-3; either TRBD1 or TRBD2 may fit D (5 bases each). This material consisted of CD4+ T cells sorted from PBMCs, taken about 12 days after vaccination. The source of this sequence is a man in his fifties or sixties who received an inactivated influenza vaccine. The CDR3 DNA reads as TGTGCCAGCGGAAAACTAGGGGGCACAGATACGCAGTATTTT. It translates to CASGKLGGTDTQYF.